The 3 T cell receptor beta chains given below trace back to one sample, sequenced in a study of blood T cells in healthy people across ages. For the second PCR, which ran for about 7 to 12 cycles, a sample-barcoded 5' primer and a J-beta primer mix were used. TCRdb fed the 5' RACE reads into MiXCR, producing one record per CDR3 protein. Among around 700,000 distinct CDR3 sequences listed, more than 20% were seen once. This sample also appeared in a second study, on T cells of mothers and their children.

Sequences were obtained from blood. These receptors were obtained from a boy between 5 and 17 years old in good health.

A remark on this clonotype: A read error may produce the germline difference seen at one junction end. The rearrangement links TRBV9 to TRBJ2-7; no clear D. Germline lookup yields CDR1 SGDLS and CDR2 YYNGEE. CDR3 length: 13 amino acids. Here the CDR3 reads CTSSVESSGEQYF. CDR3 nucleotides: TGTACCAGCAGCGTAGAGTCCTCTGGAGAGCAGTACTTC. Full variable domain (missing parts from reference TRBV9 and TRBJ2-7): DSGVTQTPKHLITATGQRVTLRCSPRSGDLSVYWYQQSLDQGLQFLIQYYNGEERAKGNILERFSAQQFPDLHSELNLSSLELGDSALYFCTSSVESSGEQYFGPGTRLTVT.

The chain is built from TRBV6-5 and TRBJ1-4, with 8 nucleotides matching TRBD1. The CDR3 is 15 residues long. The germline V gene has CDR1 MNHEY and CDR2 SVGAGI. V lost 2 bases and J lost 7; bases outside the gene matches: 6. CDR3 amino acids: CASSYQGARGEKLFF. In nucleotides, the CDR3 is TGTGCCAGCAGTTACCAGGGGGCGCGGGGTGAAAAACTGTTTTTT.

The chain links TRBV29-1 to TRBJ1-1; D gene unclear. CDR3 length equals 14 residues. Germline CDR1 reads SQVTM; CDR2 reads ANQGSEA. The V gene lost 4 bases and the J gene lost 4 bases, with 16 bases spanning the gap. CDR3 DNA: TGCAGCGTTGTCCAGAATATCGGGAGCACTGAAGCTTTCTTT. It specifies CSVVQNIGSTEAFF.